These 6 T cell receptor beta chains were sequenced from one sample in a study of radiotherapy plus CTLA-4 blockade in lung cancer. Data came from immunoSEQ multiplex PCR; TCRdb stores just in-frame clones and leaves some out. This table has about 84,000 clones, more than 70% appearing once. The sample in question was peripheral blood, obtained from a patient treated with radiotherapy plus ipilimumab. Receptor source: a human donor with non-small cell lung cancer that progressed on radiotherapy plus ipilimumab.

A single count supports this clone. The rearrangement uses TRBV11-3 and TRBJ2-1; maybe TRBD1 (6 bases). This CDR3 has 14 amino acids. Per germline, CDR1 SGHNT and CDR2 YENEEA. Between the trimmed V and J ends, which lost 1 base and 6 bases, there was a span of 10 bases. CDR3 protein: CASSLAHRVNEQFF. Written as DNA, the CDR3 is TGTGCCAGCAGCTTAGCCCACAGGGTCAATGAGCAGTTCTTC. The whole variable domain, filled in from reference TRBV11-3 and TRBJ2-1, reads EAGVVQSPRYKIIEKKQPVAFWCNPISGHNTLYWYLQNLGQGPELLIRYENEEAVDDSQLPKDRFSAERLKGVDSTLKIQPAELGDSAVYLCASSLAHRVNEQFFGPGTRLTVL.

The chain employs TRBV5-1 and TRBJ1-6, with 10 bases fitting TRBD1. The CDR3 totals 18 residues. V gave up 0 bases and J gave up 5 bases; unmatched junction bases: 8. Germline V gene sequence: CDR1 SGHRS, CDR2 YFSETQ. The CDR3 spells CASSLVGTGAKNNSPLHF. Written as DNA, the CDR3 is TGCGCCAGCAGCTTGGTTGGGACAGGGGCTAAGAATAATTCACCCCTCCACTTT.

This clone was observed once. V gene TRBV10-3 combines with J gene TRBJ1-1, with TRBD1 matching 8 bases. The CDR3 is made up of 14 amino acids. The V and J ends lost 3 bases and 9 bases, in that order; junction bases with no gene match: 9. The V gene's germline CDR1 is ENHRY and CDR2 SYGVKD. CDR3 bases: TGTGCCATCAGTGAAGTGGGACAGGTAACTCAAGCTTTCTTT. Amino acid sequence: CAISEVGQVTQAFF.

The chain recombines TRBV2 with TRBJ2-3; 8 bases match TRBD2. The J segment lost 3 bases and the V segment lost 6 bases, leaving 5 bases of the junction unmatched. The CDR3 is 14 residues long. Germline CDR1 reads SNHLY; CDR2 reads FYNNEI. CDR3 sequence reads: CASRAGVGTDTQYF. The CDR3, as DNA: TGTGCCAGCAGAGCGGGGGTTGGAACAGATACGCAGTATTTT.

In its sample, this clone was seen once. The V call is TRBV2, the J call TRBJ1-1, with 9 bases identical to TRBD1. The V gene end was trimmed by 6 bases and the J gene end by 4 bases; junction bases not matched to a gene: 3. Germline V CDR1 and CDR2: SNHLY, FYNNEI. The CDR3 consists of 13 residues. CDR3 in DNA: TGTGCCAGCAGATGGGACAGGGCCACTGAAGCTTTCTTT. Encoded protein: CASRWDRATEAFF.

The chain combines TRBV18 with TRBJ1-1; D might be TRBD1 (6 bases). The CDR3 runs to 14 residues. CDR1 and CDR2 from the germline V gene are KGHSH and LQKENI. V was shortened by 3 bases and J by 0 bases, with 8 bases between the two germline ends. The CDR3 DNA follows: TGTGCCAGCTCACCGGGACACCTGAACACTGAAGCTTTCTTT. This gives the protein CASSPGHLNTEAFF. Full variable domain (outside the CDR3, taken from reference TRBV18 and TRBJ1-1): NAGVMQNPRHLVRRRGQEARLRCSPMKGHSHVYWYRQLPEEGLKFMVYLQKENIIDESGMPKERFSAEFPKEGPSILRIQQVVRGDSAAYFCASSPGHLNTEAFFGQGTRLTVV.